Listed below are T cell receptor beta chains from one sample, sequenced in a study of T cell repertoires in cytomegalovirus infection. TCRdb fed the reads into MiXCR, producing one record per CDR3 protein. The data show 700,000 to 850,000 distinct CDR3 sequences, about 33% seen once. These receptors' targets are unknown. The specimen comprised cultured CD8+ T cells from PBMCs, sampled from culture after CMV antigen stimulation. Source of these receptors: a human donor in good health (CMV status not recorded). Some clones in this sample may be carry-over from other donors' samples. CDR3s include the opening cysteine and the closing phenylalanine or tryptophan. The D gene is left open where the match is weak.

J: TRBJ1-2; V: TRBV5-3; D: .; CDR3: CASSLAQENYGYTF
J: TRBJ2-1; V: TRBV15; D: .; CDR3: CATSSIPGRNNEQFF
J: TRBJ2-7; V: TRBV10-3; D: TRBD2; CDR3: CAISDRWGGSYEQYF
J: TRBJ2-1; V: TRBV6-6; D: .; CDR3: CASSYTRYNEQFF
J: TRBJ2-5; V: TRBV5-6; D: TRBD1; CDR3: CASRLAGTVPETQYF
J: TRBJ1-2; V: TRBV4-1; D: .; CDR3: CASSLGGDFNYGYTF
J: TRBJ1-1; V: TRBV7-6; D: TRBD1; CDR3: CASSLVRGQEAFF
J: TRBJ1-1; V: TRBV4-1; D: TRBD1; CDR3: CASSQDQGQGWTEAFF
J: TRBJ1-1; V: TRBV6-1; D: .; CDR3: CASSATGISNEAFF
J: TRBJ2-3; V: TRBV18; D: .; CDR3: CACSNREGPSFLDTQYF
J: TRBJ2-2; V: TRBV10-3; D: .; CDR3: CAISARQDTNTGELFF
J: TRBJ2-5; V: TRBV27; D: .; CDR3: CASSLSGGAKTQYF
J: TRBJ2-6; V: TRBV19; D: .; CDR3: CASSIVRVSFSGANVLTF
J: TRBJ2-7; V: TRBV5-5; D: .; CDR3: CASSFPGPGGSYEQYF
J: TRBJ1-2; V: TRBV7-9; D: .; CDR3: CASSPGDNVGYGYTF
J: TRBJ2-5; V: TRBV27; D: TRBD1; CDR3: CASSKWAPGRDRGQETQYF
J: TRBJ2-7; V: TRBV5-1; D: .; CDR3: CASSLRLAYEQYF
J: TRBJ2-1; V: TRBV6-2/TRBV6-3; D: TRBD2; CDR3: CASSWGGGYNEQFF
J: TRBJ2-3; V: TRBV7-6; D: .; CDR3: CASSLRDTYTDTQYF
J: TRBJ2-1; V: TRBV27; D: .; CDR3: CASGRAISYNEQFF
J: TRBJ1-4; V: TRBV7-9; D: .; CDR3: CASSLGAGSNEKLFF
J: TRBJ2-7; V: TRBV6-1; D: .; CDR3: CASGLYSYEQYF
J: TRBJ1-2; V: TRBV14; D: .; CDR3: CASSQVFSPKNYGYTF
J: TRBJ1-6; V: TRBV6-6; D: .; CDR3: CASSLVSFYNSPLHF
J: TRBJ1-1; V: TRBV20-1; D: .; CDR3: CSARGPGGTEAFF
J: TRBJ2-1; V: TRBV7-6; D: .; CDR3: CASSLQGGDEQFF
J: TRBJ2-6; V: TRBV19; D: .; CDR3: CASSLDSRRFSGANVLIF
J: TRBJ1-4; V: TRBV19; D: TRBD1; CDR3: CASSDGQGPNEKLFF
J: TRBJ1-4; V: TRBV15; D: .; CDR3: CATSNRLSFEKLFF
J: TRBJ2-2; V: TRBV24-1; D: .; CDR3: CATSDNLGAPFTGELFF
J: TRBJ1-5; V: TRBV28; D: .; CDR3: CASNWGWGNNQPQHF
J: TRBJ2-5; V: TRBV12-3/TRBV12-4; D: TRBD1; CDR3: CANSGTVPETQYF
J: TRBJ2-2; V: TRBV7-9; D: .; CDR3: CASSLGGVTGELFF
J: TRBJ1-1; V: TRBV5-3; D: .; CDR3: CASSLPAMNTEAFF
J: TRBJ1-1; V: TRBV7-2; D: .; CDR3: CASSIRGSNTEAFF
J: TRBJ2-1; V: TRBV10-3; D: TRBD1; CDR3: CAITRDRSSYNEQFF
J: TRBJ2-1; V: TRBV6-2/TRBV6-3; D: TRBD2; CDR3: CASSRTSGGAWVNEQFF
J: TRBJ1-1; V: TRBV5-5; D: .; CDR3: CASTMRGGTEAFF
J: TRBJ1-5; V: TRBV7-6; D: .; CDR3: CASSVDRNNQPQHF
J: TRBJ2-2; V: TRBV7-6; D: TRBD2; CDR3: CASSLTSGATGELFF
J: TRBJ2-5; V: TRBV11-1; D: .; CDR3: CASSPGLVQQTQYF
J: TRBJ2-1; V: TRBV19; D: TRBD2; CDR3: CASKVRGGYNEQFF